Following are 23 T cell receptor beta chains from one sample sequenced in a study of OX40 agonist ivuxolimab in advanced cancers. Method: immunoSEQ multiplex PCR; TCRdb's copy keeps in-frame clones and lacks some. The data show under 90,000 clones, roughly 86% seen once. The starting material was CD4+ or CD8+ T cells sorted from blood, obtained in a trial of the OX40 agonist ivuxolimab. These receptors all come from an adult with an advanced solid tumor such as melanoma, head and neck, liver or kidney cancer.

This clone was picked up one time. The chain joins TRBV4-2 to TRBJ2-1; TRBD2 aligns across 11 bases. The CDR3 contains 15 residues. V lost 3 bases to trimming and J lost 8 bases; unmatched junction nucleotides: 6. Germline V gene sequence: CDR1 LGHNA, CDR2 YNFKEQ. CDR3 protein: CASSHATSGDDEQFF. As DNA, the CDR3 is TGTGCCAGCAGCCATGCGACTAGCGGGGATGATGAGCAGTTCTTC.

This sequence joins TRBV19 and TRBJ2-3, with 7 bases lining up with TRBD2. Germline CDR1 and CDR2: LNHDA and SQIVND (reference sequence). J gave up 6 bases and V 3 bases, and 6 bases lay outside the gene matches. The CDR3 totals 14 residues. The CDR3 loop is CASSIFKGGDTQYF. Written as DNA, the CDR3 is TGTGCCAGTAGTATTTTCAAGGGAGGGGATACGCAGTATTTT.

The chain recombines TRBV28 with TRBJ1-1; the D is unclear. Germline CDR1 is MDHEN and CDR2 is SYDVKM. Trimming took 2 bases from V and 10 from J, leaving 14 bases between them. The CDR3 runs to 13 residues. The DNA of the CDR3 is TGTGCCAGCAGTTTAGGAGGCAGTTTGGGAGCTTTCTTT. Amino acids: CASSLGGSLGAFF. Full variable domain (rest looked up from reference TRBV28 and TRBJ1-1): DVKVTQSSRYLVKRTGEKVFLECVQDMDHENMFWYRQDPGLGLRLIYFSYDVKMKEKGDIPEGYSVSREKKERFSLILESASTNQTSMYLCASSLGGSLGAFFGQGTRLTVV.

DNA of the CDR3: TGTGCCAGCAGACCCATGTCCTCAGGGGACTATGGCTACACCTTC. Translated: CASRPMSSGDYGYTF. The chain combines TRBV6-6 with TRBJ1-2, with a weak D call TRBD1 (6 bases). V lost 6 bases, J lost 3 bases, and 17 bases lay in between. Germline V gene lookup returns CDR1 MNHNY and CDR2 SVGAGI (reference sequence). CDR3 size: 15 residues.

The chain couples TRBV6-1 to TRBJ1-2, with 10 positions matching TRBD1. Germline CDR1 reads MNHNS; CDR2 reads SASEGT. The V segment lost 8 bases and the J segment 6 bases; nucleotides outside the gene matches: 3. This CDR3 region has 12 residues. Here the CDR3 DNA reads TGTGCCAGCGGACAGGGGGTTAATGGCTACACCTTC. It is translated as CASGQGVNGYTF.

V is TRBV11-3 and J is TRBJ1-3, with 10 bases that match TRBD1. V was pared by 5 bases and J by 4 bases, with 5 bases of the junction left unmatched. Germline lookup yields CDR1 SGHNT and CDR2 YENEEA. The CDR3 is made up of 15 amino acids. The CDR3 loop is CASSPGQGTGNTIYF. The CDR3 coding sequence is TGTGCCAGCAGCCCGGGACAGGGGACAGGAAACACCATATATTTT.

The chain combines TRBV5-4 with TRBJ2-7; possible D gene TRBD1, 6 bases. Trimming removed 5 bases at V and 0 bases at J, with 18 bases between. This CDR3 has 16 amino acids. Germline V gene sequence: CDR1 SGHNT, CDR2 YYREEE (reference sequence). CDR3 bases: TGTGCCAGCAGACCTGGGACAAGTGGGAGCTCCTACGAGCAGTACTTC. It codes for CASRPGTSGSSYEQYF.

The V gene is TRBV10-1, the J gene TRBJ2-2; 11 bases match TRBD1. V lost 7 bases, J lost 6 bases, and 1 base stayed unmatched. Germline V gene data show CDR1 as WNHNN and CDR2 as SYGVQD (reference sequence). The length of the CDR3 is 13 residues. The CDR3 nucleotides read TGCGCCAGCAAGGGACAGGGGGCCGGGGAGCTGTTTTTT. Its protein product is CASKGQGAGELFF.

The V gene is TRBV7-9, the J gene TRBJ1-2; maybe TRBD1 (6 bases). In germline, CDR1 is SEHNR, CDR2 FQNEAQ (reference sequence). Trimming took off 2 bases at V and 0 bases at J, with 7 bases between the two ends. The CDR3 length is 14 residues. CDR3 in DNA: TGTGCCAGCAGCTTAACAGGGCCTAACTATGGCTACACCTTC. This encodes CASSLTGPNYGYTF.

The chain carries TRBV5-5 and TRBJ2-2, with 8 bases aligning to TRBD2. CDR3 length equals 15 residues. CDR1 and CDR2 from the germline V gene are SGHKS and YYEKEE (reference sequence). V shed 0 bases, J shed 7 bases, and the junction held 5 bases outside the gene matches. The CDR3 is CASSLVTSVIGELFF. In nucleotides, the CDR3 is TGTGCCAGCAGCTTGGTGACTAGCGTAATCGGGGAGCTGTTTTTT.

Only a few counts were recorded for this clone. The gene calls are TRBV11-1 and TRBJ2-7; D call uncertain. The CDR3 runs 14 residues. V lost 5 bases and J lost 2, with 13 bases in between. Germline V gene sequence: CDR1 SGHAT, CDR2 FQDESV (reference sequence). CDR3 sequence reads: CASSRRRAPYEQYF. The CDR3 bases are TGTGCCAGCAGCAGACGACGGGCGCCCTACGAGCAGTACTTC.

The chain is built from TRBV7-2 and TRBJ2-1; D remains unclear. In germline, CDR1 is SGHTA, CDR2 FQGNSA. There are 11 residues in the CDR3. The V gene lost 5 bases and the J gene lost 5 bases, with 4 bases spanning the gap. CDR3 amino acids: CASSRDNEQFF. For the CDR3, the DNA is TGTGCCAGCAGCCGGGACAATGAGCAGTTCTTC.

This chain joins TRBV6-6 and TRBJ1-2, with 7 bases aligning to TRBD1. The trim removed 4 bases at V and 4 bases at J, leaving 3 bases unmatched. The germline CDR1 and CDR2 sequences are MNHNY and SVGAGI (reference sequence). The CDR3 is 13 residues long. Here the CDR3 DNA reads TGTGCCAGCAGTTCAAGGGACAGCTATGGCTACACCTTC. This encodes CASSSRDSYGYTF.

The chain is built from TRBV5-1 and TRBJ2-3, with 12 bases fitting TRBD2. The V gene's germline CDR1 is SGHRS and CDR2 YFSETQ. Trimming cost V 0 bases and J 1 base; bases outside gene matches: 12. This CDR3 contains 20 residues. CDR3 nucleotides: TGCGCCAGCAGCTTGGCCTCGACTAGCGGGGGCCCTCTCCGCACAGATACGCAGTATTTT. This encodes CASSLASTSGGPLRTDTQYF.

Only a few counts were recorded for this clone. Other DNA variants within this sample encode the same CDR3. DNA of the CDR3: TGTGCCAGCAGCCCGGGAGGCCGCACAGATACGCAGTATTTT. Residues: CASSPGGRTDTQYF. V is TRBV7-8 and J is TRBJ2-3; 7 bases are shared with TRBD2. V trimming: 5 bases; J trimming: 1 base; junction bases outside the gene matches: 3. Per the germline V gene, CDR1 is SGHVS and CDR2 is FQNEAQ. The CDR3 loop spans 14 amino acids.

V gene TRBV7-9 combines with J gene TRBJ2-7; no definite D call. The germline V gene encodes CDR1 SEHNR and CDR2 FQNEAQ (reference sequence). The CDR3 extends over 14 amino acids. The V end was cut by 1 base, the J end by 5 bases, with 12 bases between. DNA of the CDR3: TGTGCCAGCAGCTTAGATGGGATAGTCAACGAGCAGTACTTC. Its protein product is CASSLDGIVNEQYF.

CDR3 in DNA: TGCGCCAGCAGCTACGGGACTAGCTCAGATACGCAGTATTTT. Residues: CASSYGTSSDTQYF. The chain employs TRBV5-1 and TRBJ2-3; the match to TRBD2 covers 9 bases. This CDR3 is built from 14 residues. Germline lookup yields CDR1 SGHRS and CDR2 YFSETQ. Trimming cost V 3 bases and J 4 bases; bases outside gene matches: 3.

This rearrangement joins TRBV28 to TRBJ2-1, with D tentatively TRBD2 (5 bases). The CDR3 totals 13 residues. V shed 2 bases and J shed 9 bases, with 11 bases lying between them. In germline, CDR1 is MDHEN, CDR2 SYDVKM. CDR3 protein: CASSLPPSGEQFF. CDR3 sequence (DNA): TGTGCCAGCAGTTTACCCCCCAGCGGTGAGCAGTTCTTC.

The rearrangement uses TRBV7-6 and TRBJ2-7, with TRBD1 as a possible D gene (5 bases). The V end lost 2 bases, the J end lost 0 bases, and 11 bases lay between the germline ends. In germline, CDR1 is SGHVS, CDR2 FNYEAQ. There are 15 residues in the CDR3. This CDR3 is CASSLLQGDSYEQYF. The DNA of the CDR3 is TGTGCCAGCAGCTTACTCCAGGGCGACTCCTACGAGCAGTACTTC.

V usage is TRBV7-2 and J usage is TRBJ2-7; D is undetermined. The length of the CDR3 is 14 residues. Germline loops: CDR1 SGHTA, CDR2 FQGNSA. V was shortened by 1 base and J by 2 bases, with 9 bases between the two germline ends. The DNA of the CDR3 is TGTGCCAGCAGCTTAGTCACATCTACCTACGAGCAGTACTTC. This translates into CASSLVTSTYEQYF.

The J gene is TRBJ1-1, the V gene TRBV28, with a tentative D call TRBD1 (5 bases). The germline CDR1 and CDR2 sequences are MDHEN and SYDVKM. The germline V and J ends were trimmed by 2 bases and 1 base, with 8 bases remaining between them. The CDR3 has 14 residues. CDR3 nucleotide sequence: TGTGCCAGCAGTTTACAGGGAGGGAACACTGAAGCTTTCTTT. This translates into CASSLQGGNTEAFF. Combining the CDR3 with reference TRBV28 and TRBJ1-1 gives the whole variable domain DVKVTQSSRYLVKRTGEKVFLECVQDMDHENMFWYRQDPGLGLRLIYFSYDVKMKEKGDIPEGYSVSREKKERFSLILESASTNQTSMYLCASSLQGGNTEAFFGQGTRLTVV.

The gene calls are TRBV10-1 and TRBJ2-1, with 10 nucleotides matching TRBD2. V lost 6 bases to trimming and J lost 3 bases; unmatched junction nucleotides: 8. The CDR3 has 16 residues. Germline V lookup: CDR1 WNHNN, CDR2 SYGVQD (reference sequence). The CDR3 DNA follows: TGCGCCAGCAGATCCAATAGCGGGAGGATCTACAATGAGCAGTTCTTC. Its translation is CASRSNSGRIYNEQFF.

This clone has just a few counts. The chain recombines TRBV7-3 with TRBJ2-1, with TRBD2 as a possible D gene (6 bases). From germline, CDR1 is SGHTA and CDR2 FQGTGA. Trimming pared 5 bases from V and 6 bases from J, leaving 11 bases between. CDR3 length: 13 amino acids. CDR3 protein: CASSTGLANEQFF. The CDR3 DNA follows: TGTGCCAGCAGCACGGGACTTGCCAATGAGCAGTTCTTC.